This TCR beta chain was sequenced for a study of blood T cell repertoires in COVID-19 (dated by TCRdb to 2020 to 2021). Background for the entire study: Collaborator samples came from the United States, Italy and Spain and covered acute and convalescent phases of COVID-19. The repertoires were released in a freely available public database intended as a resource for research on the immune response to SARS-CoV-2. The samples were drawn from the first 160 participants of the ongoing ImmuneRACE study and from 950 to 1,500 subjects provided by 6 global collaborators. The dataset comprised deeply sampled blood TCRbeta repertoires from subjects exposed to, actively infected with, or recovered from COVID-19. Where HLA class I and class II types were available, the types were taken from metadata supplied by the sample provider, not from assay-based typing. The prospective study material was composed of cDNA or gDNA derived from T cells, B-cell-depleted T cells, or PBMCs. Sample metadata almost always included a de-identified subject ID, COVID-19 status, age in years and sex. What the research found in general, with its limitations: Clinical and demographic metadata were provided uncurated, with the amount varying by source and participant.

TCRbeta CDR3 regions were amplified from genomic DNA by means of the immunoSEQ Assay, a bias-controlled multiplex PCR. On the authors' methods: The number of nucleated cells in each sample was estimated from the amplification of reference gene primers within the assay. To quantify the absolute abundance of each unique TCRbeta CDR3 rearrangement, sequence reads were collapsed and filtered. For each sample, productive Simpson clonality was calculated by taking the square root of Simpson's diversity index across productive rearrangements. This is the immuneACCESS table as TCRdb keeps it, with only in-frame sequences that have V and J called. A part of the clones is gone; compared with another copy, unresolved V genes explain less than half, and the rest is unexplained. V, J and clone size are taken as reported in that table, and D and trimming were inferred from the DNA itself. For this sample there are about 110,000 clones; 87% appear just once. The ten top clones hold 4% to 5.5% of the sample.

With regard to this clone: Its binding antigen is unknown. No base quality information exists; no much larger clone differs at one position.

Each collaborating institution followed its own protocols to collect whole blood in K2EDTA tubes. For TCRbeta analysis, collaborator samples were shipped as frozen whole blood, as isolated PBMCs, or as DNA extracted from either sample type. The sequenced material came from peripheral blood. The TCR comes from a human donor in a cohort sampled during active COVID-19.

Here the CDR3 is given as CASRTGPNTEAFF. The nucleotide sequence is given as TGCGCCAGCAGGACAGGACCGAACACTGAAGCTTTCTTT. The chain joins TRBV10-1 to TRBJ1-1; D gene: possibly TRBD1, on 6 matching bases. The CDR3 measures 13 amino acids from cysteine to phenylalanine. Left in the record is the CDR3 DNA by itself, 39 bases read in frame from the first base. CDR1 and CDR2 are read off the germline V gene (reference sequence) as WNHNN and SYGVQD. V loses 6 bases of germline sequence and J loses 1 base, and the interval between the two ends is 9 bases.